The 16 T cell receptor beta chains in this list originate from one sample, sequenced in a study of blood T cell repertoires in COVID-19. Measured with immunoSEQ multiplex PCR; TCRdb has only the in-frame clones, and not every one. The table lists 380,000 or so clones, more than 75% of them singletons. Sequenced input: peripheral blood. Receptors originate from a human donor with acute or convalescent COVID-19. The donor label of this sample is uncertain.

The chain has TRBV18 and TRBJ1-4; 8 nucleotides line up with TRBD1. This CDR3 is 16 amino acids long. Trimming took 6 bases from V and 4 from J; bases not matched to a gene: 10. The germline CDR1 and CDR2 sequences are KGHSH and LQKENI. CDR3: CASSLGTGAGNEKLFF. CDR3 in DNA: TGTGCCAGCTCCCTCGGGACAGGTGCCGGTAATGAAAAACTGTTTTTT.

V usage is TRBV12-3 or TRBV12-4 and J usage is TRBJ1-1; D uncertain. Trimming shortened V by 9 bases and J by 0 bases, and 8 bases separated the two germline ends. The CDR3 covers 12 residues. The CDR3 region has the DNA TGTGCCAGTCAGGTCGTGAACACTGAAGCTTTCTTT. Amino acid sequence: CASQVVNTEAFF.

This clone was counted once. The V call is TRBV7-9, the J call TRBJ2-7; perhaps TRBD1 as D (6 bases). V lost 3 bases and J 1 base, leaving 13 bases between the germline ends. The CDR3 loop spans 15 amino acids. Germline loops: CDR1 SEHNR, CDR2 FQNEAQ (reference sequence). Here the CDR3 DNA reads TGTGCCAGCAGCTTTGCCTTGGGGACATCCTACGAGCAGTACTTC. Amino acid sequence: CASSFALGTSYEQYF. The complete variable domain, with remaining parts taken from reference TRBV7-9 and TRBJ2-7, reads DTGVSQNPRHKITKRGQNVTFRCDPISEHNRLYWYRQTLGQGPEFLTYFQNEAQLEKSRLLSDRFSAERPKGSFSTLEIQRTEQGDSAMYLCASSFALGTSYEQYFGPGTRLTVT.

J is TRBJ2-3 and V is TRBV12-5; a weak D match, TRBD2 (5 bases). The germline V gene encodes CDR1 LGHNT and CDR2 FRNRAP. This CDR3 region has 15 residues. V shed 7 bases and J shed 2 bases, with 16 bases lying between them. As DNA, the CDR3 is TGTGCTAGTGAAGGAGGTTGGCGGTCCACAGATACGCAGTATTTT. The encoded protein is CASEGGWRSTDTQYF. Combining the CDR3 with reference TRBV12-5 and TRBJ2-3 gives the whole variable domain DARVTQTPRHKVTEMGQEVTMRCQPILGHNTVFWYRQTMMQGLELLAYFRNRAPLDDSGMPKDRFSAEMPDATLATLKIQPSEPRDSAVYFCASEGGWRSTDTQYFGPGTRLTVL.

This clone has only one observation. The chain combines TRBV6-2 or TRBV6-3 with TRBJ1-2; maybe TRBD1 (6 bases). Looked up from germline, CDR1 is MNHEY and CDR2 is SVGEGT. The V gene lost 6 bases and the J gene lost 3 bases, with 26 bases spanning the gap. CDR3 length: 18 residues. The CDR3 region has the DNA TGTGCCAGCAGCCCTAGGGCCGTTACTTTGACAGGAGACTATGGCTACACCTTC. Translation: CASSPRAVTLTGDYGYTF.

The J gene is TRBJ1-2, the V gene TRBV20-1, with 7 positions matching TRBD1. Trimming cost V 3 bases and J 8 bases; bases outside gene matches: 12. Per germline, CDR1 DFQATT and CDR2 SNEGSKA (reference sequence). The CDR3 loop spans 14 amino acids. The CDR3 protein is CSASAQDGGGGYTF. The CDR3 nucleotides read TGCAGTGCTAGTGCACAGGACGGAGGGGGCGGCTACACCTTC.

This clone has more than one count but fewer than ten. The chain combines TRBV5-1 with TRBJ2-2; 11 positions match TRBD2. V was pared by 3 bases and J by 5 bases, with 3 bases of the junction left unmatched. Germline V gene data show CDR1 as SGHRS and CDR2 as YFSETQ. The CDR3 runs 15 residues. DNA of the CDR3: TGCGCCAGCAGCTACATAGCGGGAGGGACCGGGGAGCTGTTTTTT. The encoded protein is CASSYIAGGTGELFF.

The gene calls are TRBV20-1 and TRBJ1-2; TRBD1 aligns across 10 bases. J was trimmed by 2 bases and V by 3 bases; bases with no gene match: 3. The CDR3 sequence is 14 residues long. CDR1 and CDR2 (germline): DFQATT, SNEGSKA (reference sequence). The CDR3 region is CSASGQGVNYGYTF. The CDR3 DNA follows: TGCAGTGCTAGTGGACAGGGGGTGAACTATGGCTACACCTTC.

V gene TRBV9 combines with J gene TRBJ2-6; D perhaps matches TRBD1 (5 bases). The ends were cut back, 1 base at V and 0 bases at J, with 14 bases in the middle. The CDR3 length is 18 residues. Germline CDR1 reads SGDLS; CDR2 reads YYNGEE. The CDR3 coding sequence is TGTGCCAGCAGCGTATTGGGGCGTCCCAGCTCTGGGGCCAACGTCCTGACTTTC. This sequence encodes CASSVLGRPSSGANVLTF.

This clone was seen a single time. The J gene is TRBJ2-4, the V gene TRBV15; D perhaps matches TRBD1 (6 bases). Germline lookup yields CDR1 LNHNV and CDR2 YYDKDF (reference sequence). Between the trimmed V and J ends, which lost 0 bases and 5 bases, there was a span of 20 bases. The CDR3 sequence is 18 residues long. CDR3 coding DNA: TGTGCCACCAGCAGAGATCGGCGCAGGGGCACGTCCCAAAACATTCAGTACTTC. This codes for CATSRDRRRGTSQNIQYF.

In its sample, this clone was seen a few times. The rearrangement links TRBV6-5 to TRBJ2-3; a weak D match, TRBD1 (6 bases). The CDR3 has 14 amino acids. The V and J ends lost 7 bases and 0 bases respectively, with 11 bases between them. From germline, CDR1 is MNHEY and CDR2 SVGAGI. CDR3 residues: CASKGVKSTDTQYF. The CDR3 DNA is TGTGCCAGCAAGGGGGTGAAAAGCACAGATACGCAGTATTTT.

In the case of this clone: The same CDR3 arises from other DNA sequences in this sample as well. The rearrangement links TRBV10-3 to TRBJ1-1; D remains unclear. CDR1 and CDR2 from the germline V gene are ENHRY and SYGVKD. CDR3 length: 13 residues. With 6 bases removed from V and 2 bases from J, the gap between germline ends came to 10 bases. The chain's CDR3 is CAISVGGNTEAFF. DNA of the CDR3: TGTGCCATCAGCGTCGGCGGAAACACTGAAGCTTTCTTT.

In this sample, this clone turned up a few times. This chain uses TRBV4-1 with TRBJ2-1, with D perhaps TRBD2 (6 bases). V was cut by 7 bases and J by 3 bases, with 19 bases left in between. The CDR3 consists of 16 residues. Germline V gives CDR1 MGHRA, CDR2 YSYEKL. In DNA form, the CDR3 reads TGCGCCAGCACCCCCCAAAGCACAGCGGGCTACAATGAGCAGTTCTTC. Protein: CASTPQSTAGYNEQFF.

The V call is TRBV7-9, the J call TRBJ1-1; no reliable D call. This CDR3 has 11 amino acids. CDR1 is SEHNR, CDR2 FQNEAQ, per germline (reference sequence). The V and J ends lost 5 bases and 7 bases respectively, with 8 bases between them. The CDR3: CASSPLFEAFF. DNA for the CDR3: TGTGCCAGCAGCCCACTCTTTGAAGCTTTCTTT.

The chain uses TRBV30 and TRBJ2-3, with D maybe TRBD1 (5 bases). CDR3 length equals 14 residues. V was trimmed by 0 bases and J by 4 bases, leaving 11 bases between them. Germline V gene lookup returns CDR1 GTSNPN and CDR2 SVGIG (reference sequence). CDR3 sequence: CAWSVQVSPDTQYF. CDR3 nucleotides: TGTGCCTGGAGTGTACAGGTTAGCCCAGATACGCAGTATTTT.

V gene TRBV7-7 combines with J gene TRBJ2-2, with 11 nucleotides matching TRBD2. This CDR3 is 16 amino acids long. Germline assignment: CDR1 SSHAT and CDR2 FNYEAQ (reference sequence). V lost 5 bases, J lost 4 bases, and 6 bases stayed unmatched. This chain's CDR3 is CASSRASGGSTGELFF. CDR3 coding DNA: TGTGCCAGCAGCCGAGCTAGCGGGGGGAGCACCGGGGAGCTGTTTTTT. Drawing the rest from reference TRBV7-7 and TRBJ2-2, the complete variable domain is GAGVSQSPRYKVTKRGQDVTLRCDPISSHATLYWYQQALGQGPEFLTYFNYEAQPDKSGLPSDRFSAERPEGSISTLTIQRTEQRDSAMYRCASSRASGGSTGELFFGEGSRLTVL.